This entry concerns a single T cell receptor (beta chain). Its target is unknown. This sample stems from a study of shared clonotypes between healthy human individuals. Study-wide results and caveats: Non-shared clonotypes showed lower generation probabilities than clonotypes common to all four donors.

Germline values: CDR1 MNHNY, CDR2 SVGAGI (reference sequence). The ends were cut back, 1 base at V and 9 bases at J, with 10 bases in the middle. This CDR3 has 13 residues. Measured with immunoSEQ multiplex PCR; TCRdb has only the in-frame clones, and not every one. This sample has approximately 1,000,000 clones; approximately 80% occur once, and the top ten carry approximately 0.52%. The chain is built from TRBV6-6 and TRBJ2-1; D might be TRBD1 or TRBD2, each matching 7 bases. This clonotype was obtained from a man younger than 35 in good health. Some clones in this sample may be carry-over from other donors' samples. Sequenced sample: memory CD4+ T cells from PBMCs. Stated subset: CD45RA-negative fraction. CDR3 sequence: CASSYFRGGEQFF. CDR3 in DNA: TGTGCCAGCAGTTACTTCAGGGGGGGTGAGCAGTTCTTC.